This T cell receptor beta chain was captured in a study of cytomegalovirus exposure and HLA in healthy donors. The CDR3 has 16 residues. Germline CDR1 is LNHDA and CDR2 is SQIVND (reference sequence). V trimming: 5 bases; J trimming: 4 bases; junction bases outside the gene matches: 13. Study-wide results and caveats: Earlier findings revealed that most TCR beta V segments proved productive either about 90% or about 30% of the time.

Comments on this clone: As yet, its antigen is unknown.

Use of 60 Vbeta and 13 Jbeta primers characterized the PCR. Method: immunoSEQ multiplex PCR; TCRdb's copy keeps in-frame clones and lacks some. The table has a few hundred thousand clones, almost 85% seen once. This receptor was obtained from a woman aged 40 to 50 in good health and CMV-seropositive. This chain connects TRBV19 to TRBJ1-2; TRBD1 matches at 7 bases. Sequencing was done on a sample of PBMCs. In DNA, the CDR3 is TGTGCCAGTAGTGCCCTTACAGGGGCTAATAGCTATGGCTACACCTTC. It codes for CASSALTGANSYGYTF. Full variable domain (rest looked up from reference TRBV19 and TRBJ1-2): DGGITQSPKYLFRKEGQNVTLSCEQNLNHDAMYWYRQDPGQGLRLIYYSQIVNDFQKGDIAEGYSVSREKKESFPLTVTSAQKNPTAFYLCASSALTGANSYGYTFGSGTRLTVV.